The rows below give T cell receptor beta chains drawn from one sample of a study of naive and memory T cell subsets. Each CDR3 protein gets one entry after TCRdb re-called the UMI-ligation and nested PCR reads with MiXCR. Among tens of thousands of distinct CDR3 sequences listed, over 8.5% were seen once. Sequencing input: naive CD8+ T cells from blood. The receptor set was obtained from a human donor in good health. CDR3s include the opening cysteine and the closing phenylalanine or tryptophan. A clone size is listed for some rows: how often the clone was seen (once, few, many), or a class if it is expanded.

>TRBJ2-1|few|TRBV7-8
CASSLASSGAYNEQFF
>TRBJ2-1|many|TRBV23-1
CASSQGGNEQFF
>TRBJ2-3|NA|TRBV5-4
CASSFKGGATDTQYF
>TRBJ2-5|many|TRBV6-5
CASSYSGSLQETQYF
>TRBJ1-4|many|TRBV7-6
CASSLVWGRDEKLFF
>TRBJ2-1|NA|TRBV28
CASSLYSSGSGYDNEQFF
>TRBJ2-3|many|TRBV2
CASSEEMDYSSTDTQYF
>TRBJ1-1|few|TRBV6-2/TRBV6-3
CASRTGGHTEAFF
>TRBJ1-3|few|TRBV14
CASSQRQGSSGNTIYF
>TRBJ2-3|many|TRBV10-3
CAIGLTSASTDTQYF
>TRBJ2-1|few|TRBV27
CASSPGLAGEVSYNEQFF
>TRBJ1-1|many|TRBV29-1
CSVEDFGSDTEAFF
>TRBJ1-1|NA|TRBV25-1
CASRDSLTTEAFF
>TRBJ2-3|many|TRBV6-6
CASSYSRQGKADTQYF
>TRBJ2-7|NA|TRBV4-2
CASSQENRLEQYF
>TRBJ2-1|few|TRBV7-8
CASSLAAGEANEQFF
>TRBJ1-5|few|TRBV7-9
CASSLIDQPQHF
>TRBJ2-7|many|TRBV25-1
CASSARGGGRNEQYF
>TRBJ2-5|many|TRBV6-6
CACRLETQETQYF
>TRBJ2-7|NA|TRBV29-1
CSVEKVAGGREQYF
>TRBJ2-3|many|TRBV28
CASSLGGSDTQYF
>TRBJ2-1|NA|TRBV7-9
CASLTSGPNNEQFF
>TRBJ2-7|many|TRBV20-1
CSARGGDSYEQYF
>TRBJ2-7|few|TRBV27
CASSLGTAWEQYF
>TRBJ1-1|NA|TRBV9
CASSVVVSIGAFF
>TRBJ2-3|many|TRBV27
CASSLRQGTDTQYF
>TRBJ1-1|NA|TRBV12-3/TRBV12-4
CASSPYGLNTEAFF
>TRBJ1-2|NA|TRBV7-9
CASSLALQGDGYTF
>TRBJ2-2|NA|TRBV5-1
CASSFLAPELEGTGELFF
>TRBJ2-1|few|TRBV6-5
CASSYSAGTGNEQFF
>TRBJ2-3|many|TRBV15
CATSRGVSGSTDTQYF
>TRBJ2-3|NA|TRBV5-1
CASSLAVSTDTQYF
>TRBJ2-7|few|TRBV4-2
CASSQDSQGKQGEQYF
>TRBJ2-1|few|TRBV15
CAIGESGIGNEQFF